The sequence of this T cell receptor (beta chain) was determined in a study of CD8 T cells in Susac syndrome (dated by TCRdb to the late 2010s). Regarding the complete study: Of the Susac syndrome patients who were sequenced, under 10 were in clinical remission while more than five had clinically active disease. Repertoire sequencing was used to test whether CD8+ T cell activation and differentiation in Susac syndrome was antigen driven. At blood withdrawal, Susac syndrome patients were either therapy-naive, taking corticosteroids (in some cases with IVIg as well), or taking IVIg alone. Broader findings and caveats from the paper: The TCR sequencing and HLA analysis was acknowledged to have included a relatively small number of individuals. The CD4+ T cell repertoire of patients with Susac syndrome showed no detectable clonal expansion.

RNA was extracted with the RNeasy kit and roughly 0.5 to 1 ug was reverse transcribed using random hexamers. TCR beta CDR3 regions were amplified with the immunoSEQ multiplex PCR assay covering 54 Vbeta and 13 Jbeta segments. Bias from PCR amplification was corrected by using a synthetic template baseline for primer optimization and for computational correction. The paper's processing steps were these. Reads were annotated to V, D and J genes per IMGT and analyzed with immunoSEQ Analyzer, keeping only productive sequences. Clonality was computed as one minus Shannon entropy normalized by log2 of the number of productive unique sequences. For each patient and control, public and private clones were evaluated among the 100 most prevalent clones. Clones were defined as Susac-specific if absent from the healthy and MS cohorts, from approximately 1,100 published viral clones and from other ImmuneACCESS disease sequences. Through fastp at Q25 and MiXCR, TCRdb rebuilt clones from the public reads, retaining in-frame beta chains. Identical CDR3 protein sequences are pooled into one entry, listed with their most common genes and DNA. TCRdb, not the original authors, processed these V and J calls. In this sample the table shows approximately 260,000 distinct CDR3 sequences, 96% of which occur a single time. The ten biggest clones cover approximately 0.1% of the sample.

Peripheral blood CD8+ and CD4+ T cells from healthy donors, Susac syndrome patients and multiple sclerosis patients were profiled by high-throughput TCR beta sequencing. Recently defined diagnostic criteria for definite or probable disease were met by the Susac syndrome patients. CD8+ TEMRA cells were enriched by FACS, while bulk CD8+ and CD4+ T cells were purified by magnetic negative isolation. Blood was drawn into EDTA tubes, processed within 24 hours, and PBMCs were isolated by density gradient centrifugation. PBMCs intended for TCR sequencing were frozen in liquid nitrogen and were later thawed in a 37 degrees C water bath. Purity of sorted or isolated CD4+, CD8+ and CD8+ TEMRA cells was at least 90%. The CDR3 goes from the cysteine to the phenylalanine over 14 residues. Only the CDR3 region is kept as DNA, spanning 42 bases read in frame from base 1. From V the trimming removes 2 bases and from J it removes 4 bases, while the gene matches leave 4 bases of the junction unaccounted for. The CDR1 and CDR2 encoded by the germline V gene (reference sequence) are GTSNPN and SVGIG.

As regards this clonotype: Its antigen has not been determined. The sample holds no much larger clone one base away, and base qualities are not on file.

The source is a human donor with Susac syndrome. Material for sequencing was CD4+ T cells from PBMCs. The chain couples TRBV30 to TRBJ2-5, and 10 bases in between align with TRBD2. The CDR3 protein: CAWSLSSGRETQYF. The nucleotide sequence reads TGTGCCTGGAGTTTGTCTAGCGGGAGAGAGACCCAGTACTTC.